These 15 T cell receptor beta chains were all obtained from the same sample, sequenced in a study of shared clonotypes between healthy human individuals. The data were produced by immunoSEQ multiplex PCR, yet TCRdb's version contains in-frame clones alone and is incomplete. The data hold 1,400,000 or so clones, with approximately 98.5% observed a single time. Sequenced input: naive CD4+ T cells sorted from blood. The subset denotes: CD45RA+ positively selected. Receptors were obtained from a man aged 25-40 years in good health.

The rearrangement links TRBV28 to TRBJ1-2; 10 bases line up with TRBD1. CDR1 is MDHEN and CDR2 is SYDVKM in the germline V gene. After removal of 5 bases from V and 8 bases from J, the junction contained 5 bases not matched to a gene. The CDR3 contains 13 residues. CDR3 sequence (DNA): TGTGCCAGCAGTCTGGACAGGGGGGAGGGCTACACCTTC. Residues: CASSLDRGEGYTF.

V is TRBV2 and J is TRBJ2-2; possible D gene TRBD1, 6 bases. The germline gives CDR1 SNHLY, CDR2 FYNNEI. V was clipped by 6 bases and J by 4 bases, with 15 bases between them. The CDR3 length is 15 residues. CDR3 region: CASREQGLSTGELFF. Written as DNA, the CDR3 is TGTGCCAGCAGGGAACAGGGTCTCAGCACCGGGGAGCTGTTTTTT.

The rearrangement joins TRBV5-1 to TRBJ2-1, with 7 positions matching TRBD2. Germline CDR1 reads SGHRS; CDR2 reads YFSETQ. V was pared by 4 bases and J by 0 bases, with 4 bases of the junction left unmatched. This CDR3 spans 15 amino acids. CDR3 sequence: CASSLERGSYNEQFF. CDR3 sequence (DNA): TGCGCCAGCAGCCTAGAGCGGGGCTCCTACAATGAGCAGTTCTTC.

This rearrangement joins TRBV19 to TRBJ1-2, with 7 positions matching TRBD1. Germline-derived CDR1 and CDR2 are LNHDA and SQIVND (reference sequence). V dropped 4 bases and J dropped 0; count of bases not matched to a gene: 5. The CDR3 has 15 residues. The DNA for the CDR3 is TGTGCCAGTAGTACAGACAGGGATGCTAACTATGGCTACACCTTC. Translating gives CASSTDRDANYGYTF.

CDR3 nucleotide sequence: TGCGCCAGCAGCCCCAATAGGCCCCCCTACGAGCAGTACTTC. It specifies CASSPNRPPYEQYF. The rearrangement joins TRBV5-1 to TRBJ2-7; D is uncertain. The germline V and J ends were trimmed by 4 bases and 2 bases, with 13 bases remaining between them. The CDR3 length is 14 residues. Germline V CDR1 and CDR2: SGHRS, YFSETQ.

The CDR3 is CASKKGTTGELFF. Written as DNA, the CDR3 is TGTGCCAGCAAAAAAGGGACCACCGGGGAGCTGTTTTTT. The chain uses TRBV7-3 and TRBJ2-2; D possibly matches TRBD1 or TRBD2 (5 bases each). In germline, CDR1 is SGHTA, CDR2 FQGTGA. The CDR3 is 13 amino acids. With 7 bases removed from V and 4 bases from J, the gap between germline ends came to 10 bases.

Of note for this clone: The same CDR3 is also encoded by other DNA sequences in this sample. The chain employs TRBV4-3 and TRBJ1-2, with D perhaps matching TRBD1 (5 bases). CDR1 and CDR2 from the germline V gene are LGHNA and YSLEER. The germline V and J ends were trimmed by 0 bases and 3 bases, with 5 bases remaining between them. The CDR3 covers 13 residues. The DNA of the CDR3 is TGCGCCAGCAGCCAAGACAGGGACTATGGCTACACCTTC. It yields the protein CASSQDRDYGYTF.

V and J are TRBV18 and TRBJ2-5; TRBD2 matches 8 bases. V dropped 1 base and J dropped 1; count of bases not matched to a gene: 8. The germline gives CDR1 KGHSH, CDR2 LQKENI. This CDR3 contains 17 residues. As DNA, the CDR3 is TGTGCCAGCTCACCACTACCCGGTACTAGCGGCCAAGAGACCCAGTACTTC. It is translated as CASSPLPGTSGQETQYF. The complete variable domain, with remaining parts taken from reference TRBV18 and TRBJ2-5, reads NAGVMQNPRHLVRRRGQEARLRCSPMKGHSHVYWYRQLPEEGLKFMVYLQKENIIDESGMPKERFSAEFPKEGPSILRIQQVVRGDSAAYFCASSPLPGTSGQETQYFGPGTRLLVL.

The chain is built from TRBV28 and TRBJ1-4, with D possibly being TRBD1 (5 bases). The germline V gene has CDR1 MDHEN and CDR2 SYDVKM. The CDR3 is made up of 14 amino acids. V lost 3 bases and J lost 8, with 13 bases in between. The CDR3 DNA sequence: TGTGCCAGCAGTTTGTCCCAGGGAGTGGAAAAACTGTTTTTT. Translating it yields CASSLSQGVEKLFF.

The chain employs TRBV14 and TRBJ2-7, with 8 bases matching TRBD2. The CDR3 consists of 13 residues. Germline V CDR1 and CDR2: SGHDN, FVKESK. V trimming: 3 bases; J trimming: 5 bases; junction bases outside the gene matches: 3. For the CDR3, the DNA is TGTGCCAGCAGCCAGTCCGGGGGGGACGAGCAGTACTTC. It translates to CASSQSGGDEQYF.

The CDR3 region is CASSDPGSHEQYF. Written as DNA, the CDR3 is TGCGCCAGCAGTGATCCGGGATCCCACGAGCAGTACTTC. The rearrangement uses TRBV10-1 and TRBJ2-7, with D possibly being TRBD2 (5 bases). Germline CDR1 WNHNN, CDR2 SYGVQD (reference sequence). Trimming pared 3 bases from V and 5 bases from J, leaving 11 bases between. CDR3 length equals 13 residues.

V gene TRBV7-6 combines with J gene TRBJ2-1; TRBD2 agrees at 14 bases. Germline CDR1 reads SGHVS; CDR2 reads FNYEAQ. This CDR3 contains 18 residues. With 0 bases clipped from V and 10 bases from J, the junction kept 11 bases outside the gene matches. CDR3 protein: CASSLAGLAGVGVWEQFF. CDR3 DNA sequence: TGTGCCAGCAGCTTAGCGGGACTAGCGGGAGTCGGGGTTTGGGAGCAGTTCTTC.

About this clone itself: Other nucleotide sequences from this sample produce the same CDR3. J is TRBJ2-7 and V is TRBV2; no clear D. This CDR3 contains 11 residues. With 4 bases removed from V and 4 bases from J, the gap between germline ends came to 5 bases. The germline V gene encodes CDR1 SNHLY and CDR2 FYNNEI. CDR3 bases: TGTGCCAGCAGTGGGGAATACGAGCAGTACTTC. This sequence encodes CASSGEYEQYF.

J is TRBJ1-2 and V is TRBV5-8; 7 bases fit TRBD1. The CDR3 length is 12 residues. Unmatched junction bases numbered 4, after V lost 6 bases and J lost 5 bases. The germline V gene encodes CDR1 SGHTS and CDR2 YDEGEE. CDR3 DNA sequence: TGTGCCAGCATCCGGGGACAGTATGGCTACACCTTC. It codes for CASIRGQYGYTF. Complete variable domain (other parts from reference TRBV5-8 and TRBJ1-2): EAGVTQSPTHLIKTRGQQATLRCSPISGHTSVYWYQQALGLGLQFLLWYDEGEERNRGNFPPRFSGRQFPNYSSELNVNALELEDSALYLCASIRGQYGYTFGSGTRLTVV.

The V and J genes are TRBV5-1 and TRBJ2-1, with D perhaps assigned TRBD1 or TRBD2 (5 bases each). CDR1 SGHRS and CDR2 YFSETQ come from the germline V gene. V dropped 7 bases and J dropped 9 bases, with 20 bases sitting between them. The CDR3 length is 14 residues. The CDR3 DNA follows: TGCGCCAGCCGACTGGGGACGGCGTCCGGTGAGCAGTTCTTC. As protein: CASRLGTASGEQFF.